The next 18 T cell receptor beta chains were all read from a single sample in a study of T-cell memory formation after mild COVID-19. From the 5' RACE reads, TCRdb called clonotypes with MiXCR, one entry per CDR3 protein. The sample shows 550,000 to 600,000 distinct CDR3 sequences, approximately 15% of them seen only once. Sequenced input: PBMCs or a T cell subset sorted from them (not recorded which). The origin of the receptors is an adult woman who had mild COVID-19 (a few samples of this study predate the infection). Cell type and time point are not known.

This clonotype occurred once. CDR3 bases: TGTGCCACCAGTGATTTGGGCCTGTACAATGAGCAGTTCTTC. Protein sequence: CATSDLGLYNEQFF. V gene TRBV24-1 combines with J gene TRBJ2-1; unclear D gene. The CDR3 is 14 amino acids. Germline CDR1 reads KGHDR; CDR2 reads SFDVKD. Trimming pared 0 bases from V and 4 bases from J, leaving 6 bases between.

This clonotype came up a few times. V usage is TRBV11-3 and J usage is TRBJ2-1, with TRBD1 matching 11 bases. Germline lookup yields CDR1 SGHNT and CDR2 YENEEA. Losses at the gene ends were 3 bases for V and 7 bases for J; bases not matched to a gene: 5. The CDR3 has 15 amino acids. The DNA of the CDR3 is TGTGCCAGCAGCTTGGAGGGACAGGGGGGTAATGAGCAGTTCTTC. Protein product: CASSLEGQGGNEQFF.

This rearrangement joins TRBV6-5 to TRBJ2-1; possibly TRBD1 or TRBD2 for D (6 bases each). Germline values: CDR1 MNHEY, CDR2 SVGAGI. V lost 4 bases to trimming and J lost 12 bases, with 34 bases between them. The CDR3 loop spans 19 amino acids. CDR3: CASSSPIRGDPTGRLGQFF. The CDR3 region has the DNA TGTGCCAGCAGTTCCCCCATAAGGGGGGATCCTACAGGACGCCTGGGGCAGTTCTTC.

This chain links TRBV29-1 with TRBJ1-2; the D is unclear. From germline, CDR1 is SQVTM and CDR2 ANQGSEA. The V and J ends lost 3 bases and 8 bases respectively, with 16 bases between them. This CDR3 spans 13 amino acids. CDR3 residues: CSVEGQVAGGYTF. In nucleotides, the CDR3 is TGCAGCGTTGAGGGCCAGGTAGCGGGGGGCTACACCTTC.

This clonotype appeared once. DNA of the CDR3: TGCAGCGTAGAGCAGGGTGATGGCTACACCTTC. This sequence encodes CSVEQGDGYTF. The chain employs TRBV29-1 and TRBJ1-2, with a possible D match to TRBD1 (5 bases). Trimming took 6 bases from V and 6 from J, leaving 11 bases between them. This CDR3 region has 11 residues. CDR1 is SQVTM and CDR2 is ANQGSEA in the germline V gene.

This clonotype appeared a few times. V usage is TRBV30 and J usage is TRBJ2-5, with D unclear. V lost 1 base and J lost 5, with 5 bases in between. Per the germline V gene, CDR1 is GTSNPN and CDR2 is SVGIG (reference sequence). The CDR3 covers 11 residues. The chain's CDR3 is CAWSGAETQYF. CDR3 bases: TGTGCCTGGAGTGGAGCTGAGACCCAGTACTTC.

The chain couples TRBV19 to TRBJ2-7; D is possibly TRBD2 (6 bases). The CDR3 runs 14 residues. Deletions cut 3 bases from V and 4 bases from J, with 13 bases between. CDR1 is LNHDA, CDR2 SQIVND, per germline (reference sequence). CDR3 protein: CASSMGLSGYEQYF. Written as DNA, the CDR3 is TGTGCCAGTAGTATGGGACTCAGCGGTTACGAGCAGTACTTC.

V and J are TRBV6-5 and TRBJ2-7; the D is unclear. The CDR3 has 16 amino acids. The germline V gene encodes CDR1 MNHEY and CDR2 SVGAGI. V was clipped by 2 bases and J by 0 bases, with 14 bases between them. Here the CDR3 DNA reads TGTGCCAGCAGTTACGTGGTCGGATCCTACTCCTACGAGCAGTACTTC. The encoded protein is CASSYVVGSYSYEQYF.

CDR3 loop: CASSLPELYGYTF. In DNA, the CDR3 is TGTGCCAGCAGCTTGCCAGAACTCTATGGCTACACCTTC. The chain links TRBV5-6 to TRBJ1-2; D is uncertain. The V and J ends lost 1 base and 4 bases respectively, with 8 bases between them. The CDR3 contains 13 residues. The germline gives CDR1 SGHDT, CDR2 YYEEEE.

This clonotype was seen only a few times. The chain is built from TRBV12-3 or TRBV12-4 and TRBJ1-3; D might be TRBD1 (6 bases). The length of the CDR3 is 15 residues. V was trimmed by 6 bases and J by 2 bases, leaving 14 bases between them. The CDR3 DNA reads TGTGCCAGCAGCTCCACAGGGATTCCTGGAAACACCATATATTTT. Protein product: CASSSTGIPGNTIYF.

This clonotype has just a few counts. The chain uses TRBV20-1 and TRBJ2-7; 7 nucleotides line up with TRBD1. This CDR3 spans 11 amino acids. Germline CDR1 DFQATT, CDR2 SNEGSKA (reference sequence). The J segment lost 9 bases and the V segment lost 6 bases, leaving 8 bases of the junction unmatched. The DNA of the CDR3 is TGCAGTGCAGGACAGGCCGGCGGGCAGTACTTC. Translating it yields CSAGQAGGQYF.

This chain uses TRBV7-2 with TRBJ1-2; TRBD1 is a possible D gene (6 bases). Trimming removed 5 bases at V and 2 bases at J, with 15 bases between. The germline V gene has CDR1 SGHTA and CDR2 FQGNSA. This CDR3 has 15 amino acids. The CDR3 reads CASSPRTVGNYGYTF. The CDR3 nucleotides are TGTGCCAGCAGCCCCCGGACAGTTGGAAACTATGGCTACACCTTC.

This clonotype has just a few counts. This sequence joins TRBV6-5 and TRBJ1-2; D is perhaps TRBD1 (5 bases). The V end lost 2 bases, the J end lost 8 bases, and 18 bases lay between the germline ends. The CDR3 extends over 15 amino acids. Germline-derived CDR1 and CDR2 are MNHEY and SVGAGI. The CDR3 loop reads CASSYTVWGVEGYTF. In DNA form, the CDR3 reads TGTGCCAGCAGTTACACTGTGTGGGGGGTAGAGGGCTACACCTTC.

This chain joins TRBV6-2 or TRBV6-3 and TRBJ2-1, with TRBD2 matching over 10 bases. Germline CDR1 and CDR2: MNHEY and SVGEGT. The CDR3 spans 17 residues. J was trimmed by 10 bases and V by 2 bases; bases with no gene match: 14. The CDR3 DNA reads TGTGCCAGCAGTTACATGGGCGGTCTAGCGGGAGCAGGAGAGCAGTTCTTC. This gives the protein CASSYMGGLAGAGEQFF.

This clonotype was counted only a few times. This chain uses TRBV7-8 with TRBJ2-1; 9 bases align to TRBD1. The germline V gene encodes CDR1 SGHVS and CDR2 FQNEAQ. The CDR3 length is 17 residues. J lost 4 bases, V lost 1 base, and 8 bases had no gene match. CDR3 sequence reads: CASSLVVATGGYNEQFF. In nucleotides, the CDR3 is TGTGCCAGCAGCTTAGTGGTTGCGACAGGGGGGTACAATGAGCAGTTCTTC. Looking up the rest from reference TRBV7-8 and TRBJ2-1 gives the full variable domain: GAGVSQSPRYKVAKRGQDVALRCDPISGHVSLFWYQQALGQGPEFLTYFQNEAQLDKSGLPSDRFFAERPEGSVSTLKIQRTQQEDSAVYLCASSLVVATGGYNEQFFGPGTRLTVL.

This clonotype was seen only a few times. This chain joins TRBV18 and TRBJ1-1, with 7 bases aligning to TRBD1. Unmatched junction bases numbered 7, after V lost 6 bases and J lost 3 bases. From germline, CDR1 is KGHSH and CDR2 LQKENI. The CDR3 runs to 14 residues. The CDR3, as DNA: TGTGCCAGCTCCCCCCTCACAGGGGACACTGAAGCTTTCTTT. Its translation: CASSPLTGDTEAFF.

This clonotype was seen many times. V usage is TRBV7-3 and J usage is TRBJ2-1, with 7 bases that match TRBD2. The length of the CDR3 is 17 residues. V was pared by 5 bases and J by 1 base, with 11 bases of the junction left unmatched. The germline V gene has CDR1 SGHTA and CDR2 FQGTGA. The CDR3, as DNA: TGTGCCAGCAGCCCGTTAAATAGCGGGTCGTCCTACAATGAGCAGTTCTTC. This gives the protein CASSPLNSGSSYNEQFF.

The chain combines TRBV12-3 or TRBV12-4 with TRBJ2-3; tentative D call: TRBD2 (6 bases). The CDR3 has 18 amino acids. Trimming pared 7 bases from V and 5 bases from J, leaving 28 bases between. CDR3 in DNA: TGTGCCAGCACGGATGCTCGGGGCTCCTGGGGGACTGTAGATACGCAGTATTTT. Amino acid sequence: CASTDARGSWGTVDTQYF.